This TCR beta chain was found in a study of shared clonotypes between healthy human individuals. Overall study context: Samples came from two female and a few male donors aged 18 to 49.

Trimming shortened V by 0 bases and J by 3 bases, and 8 bases separated the two germline ends. The CDR3 is 13 residues long. Germline V gene sequence: CDR1 SQVTM, CDR2 ANQGSEA. The table came from immunoSEQ multiplex PCR; TCRdb's copy has only in-frame clones and leaves some out. The table records about 800,000 clones, about 96% of them present only once. The naive CD8 population came from CD45RO-negative cells selected for CCR7, without terminally differentiated effector memory CD45RA+ cells. The sample consisted of naive CD8+ T cells sorted from blood. The sequence was collected from a man aged 30 to 45 in good health. The rearrangement joins TRBV29-1 to TRBJ2-5; tentatively, D is TRBD2 (5 bases). CDR3 in DNA: TGCAGCGTTGAAGACTGGCGGGAAGAGACCCAGTACTTC. It encodes CSVEDWREETQYF. Together with reference TRBV29-1 and TRBJ2-5, the CDR3 gives the full variable domain: SAVISQKPSRDICQRGTSLTIQCQVDSQVTMMFWYRQQPGQSLTLIATANQGSEATYESGFVIDKFPISRPNLTFSTLTVSNMSPEDSSIYLCSVEDWREETQYFGPGTRLLVL.